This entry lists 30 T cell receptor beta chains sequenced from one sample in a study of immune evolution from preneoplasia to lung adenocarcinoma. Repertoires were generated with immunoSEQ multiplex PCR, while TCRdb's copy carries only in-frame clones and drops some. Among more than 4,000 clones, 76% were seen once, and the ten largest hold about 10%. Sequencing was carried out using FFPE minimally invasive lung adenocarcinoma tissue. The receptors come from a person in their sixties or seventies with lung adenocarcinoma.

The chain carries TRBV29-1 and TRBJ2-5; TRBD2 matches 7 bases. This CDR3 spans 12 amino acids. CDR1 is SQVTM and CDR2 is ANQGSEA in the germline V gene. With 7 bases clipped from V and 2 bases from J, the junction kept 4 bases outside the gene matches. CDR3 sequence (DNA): TGCAGCGCGGGAGGTGCTCAAGAGACCCAGTACTTC. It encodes CSAGGAQETQYF. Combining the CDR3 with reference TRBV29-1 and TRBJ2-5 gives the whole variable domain SAVISQKPSRDICQRGTSLTIQCQVDSQVTMMFWYRQQPGQSLTLIATANQGSEATYESGFVIDKFPISRPNLTFSTLTVSNMSPEDSSIYLCSAGGAQETQYFGPGTRLLVL.

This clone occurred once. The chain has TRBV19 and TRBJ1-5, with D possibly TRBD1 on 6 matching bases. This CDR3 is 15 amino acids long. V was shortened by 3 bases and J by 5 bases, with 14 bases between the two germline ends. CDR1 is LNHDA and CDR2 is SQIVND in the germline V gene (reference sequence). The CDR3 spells CASSMTWDTDQPQHF. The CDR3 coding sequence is TGTGCCAGTAGTATGACCTGGGACACTGATCAGCCCCAGCATTTT.

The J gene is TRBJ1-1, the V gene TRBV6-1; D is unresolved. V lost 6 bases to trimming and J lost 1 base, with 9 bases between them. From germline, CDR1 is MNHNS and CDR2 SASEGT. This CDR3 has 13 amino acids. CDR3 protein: CASRKARNTEAFF. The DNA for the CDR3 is TGTGCCAGCAGGAAGGCCAGGAACACTGAAGCTTTCTTT.

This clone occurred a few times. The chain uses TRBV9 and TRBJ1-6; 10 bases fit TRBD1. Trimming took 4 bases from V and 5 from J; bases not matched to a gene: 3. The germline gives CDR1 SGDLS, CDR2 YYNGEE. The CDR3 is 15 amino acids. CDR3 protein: CASSTGQGHNSPLHF. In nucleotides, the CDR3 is TGTGCCAGCAGCACGGGACAGGGGCATAATTCACCCCTCCACTTT. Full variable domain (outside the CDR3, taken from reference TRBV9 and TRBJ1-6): DSGVTQTPKHLITATGQRVTLRCSPRSGDLSVYWYQQSLDQGLQFLIQYYNGEERAKGNILERFSAQQFPDLHSELNLSSLELGDSALYFCASSTGQGHNSPLHFGNGTRLTVT.

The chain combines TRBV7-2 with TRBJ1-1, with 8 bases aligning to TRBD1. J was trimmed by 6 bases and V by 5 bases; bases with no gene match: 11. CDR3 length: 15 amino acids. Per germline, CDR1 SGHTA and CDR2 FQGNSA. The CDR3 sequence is CASSPTGTGVSEAFF. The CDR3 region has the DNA TGTGCCAGCAGCCCGACCGGGACAGGCGTTTCTGAAGCTTTCTTT.

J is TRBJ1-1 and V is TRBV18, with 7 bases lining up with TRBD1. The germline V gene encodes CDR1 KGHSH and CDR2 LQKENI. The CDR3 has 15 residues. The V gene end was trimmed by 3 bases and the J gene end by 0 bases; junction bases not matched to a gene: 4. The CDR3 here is CASSPGQGVNTEAFF. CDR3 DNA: TGTGCCAGCTCACCGGGGCAGGGGGTGAACACTGAAGCTTTCTTT.

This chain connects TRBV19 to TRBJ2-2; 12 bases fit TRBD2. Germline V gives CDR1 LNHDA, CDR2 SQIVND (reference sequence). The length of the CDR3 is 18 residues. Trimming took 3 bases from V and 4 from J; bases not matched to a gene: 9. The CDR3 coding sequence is TGTGCCAGTAGTATTCTCCTTCTAGCGGGGGGGTCCACCGGGGAGCTGTTTTTT. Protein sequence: CASSILLLAGGSTGELFF.

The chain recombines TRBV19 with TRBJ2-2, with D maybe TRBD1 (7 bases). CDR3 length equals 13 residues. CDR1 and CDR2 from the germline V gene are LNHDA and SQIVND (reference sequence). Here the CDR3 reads CVIQGRFPGELFF. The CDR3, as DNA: TGTGTAATACAGGGGAGGTTTCCCGGGGAGCTGTTTTTT.

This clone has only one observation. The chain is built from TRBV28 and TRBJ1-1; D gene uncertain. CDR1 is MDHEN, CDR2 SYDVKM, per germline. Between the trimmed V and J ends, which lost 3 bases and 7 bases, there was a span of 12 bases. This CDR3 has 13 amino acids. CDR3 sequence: CASSFGEVIEAFF. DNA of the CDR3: TGTGCCAGCAGTTTTGGGGAAGTAATTGAAGCTTTCTTT.

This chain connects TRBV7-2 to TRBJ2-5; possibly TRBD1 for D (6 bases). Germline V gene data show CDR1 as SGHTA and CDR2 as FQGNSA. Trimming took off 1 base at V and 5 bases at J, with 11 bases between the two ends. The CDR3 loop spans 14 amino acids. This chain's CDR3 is CASSLGGGVETQYF. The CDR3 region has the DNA TGTGCCAGCAGCTTAGGAGGGGGTGTGGAGACCCAGTACTTC.

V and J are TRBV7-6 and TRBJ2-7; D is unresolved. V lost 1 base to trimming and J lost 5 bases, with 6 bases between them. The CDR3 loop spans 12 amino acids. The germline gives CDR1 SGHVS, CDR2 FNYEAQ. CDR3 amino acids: CASSLGGDEQYF. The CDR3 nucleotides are TGTGCCAGCAGCTTAGGGGGTGACGAGCAGTACTTC. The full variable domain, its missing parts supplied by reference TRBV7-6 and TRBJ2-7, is GAGVSQSPRYKVTKRGQDVALRCDPISGHVSLYWYRQALGQGPEFLTYFNYEAQQDKSGLPNDRFSAERPEGSISTLTIQRTEQRDSAMYRCASSLGGDEQYFGPGTRLTVT.

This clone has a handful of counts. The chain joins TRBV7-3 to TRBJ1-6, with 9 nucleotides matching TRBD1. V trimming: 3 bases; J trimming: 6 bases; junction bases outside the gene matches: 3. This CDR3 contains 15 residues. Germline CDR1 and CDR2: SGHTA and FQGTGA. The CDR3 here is CASSLGQGGNSPLHF. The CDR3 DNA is TGTGCCAGCAGCTTGGGACAGGGCGGTAATTCACCCCTCCACTTT.

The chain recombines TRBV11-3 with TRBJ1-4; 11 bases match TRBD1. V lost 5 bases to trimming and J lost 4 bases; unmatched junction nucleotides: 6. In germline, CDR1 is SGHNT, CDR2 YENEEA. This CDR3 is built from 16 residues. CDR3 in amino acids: CASSPRTGGGNEKLFF. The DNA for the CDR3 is TGTGCCAGCAGCCCCCGGACAGGGGGCGGTAATGAAAAACTGTTTTTT.

DNA for the CDR3: TGTGCCAGCAGCTTAGCGAGCGGGGCCAGCTCCTACAATGAGCAGTTCTTC. Translating gives CASSLASGASSYNEQFF. The chain recombines TRBV7-8 with TRBJ2-1, with 7 positions matching TRBD2. This CDR3 has 17 residues. Germline V gives CDR1 SGHVS, CDR2 FQNEAQ. J gave up 0 bases and V 0 bases, and 5 bases lay outside the gene matches.

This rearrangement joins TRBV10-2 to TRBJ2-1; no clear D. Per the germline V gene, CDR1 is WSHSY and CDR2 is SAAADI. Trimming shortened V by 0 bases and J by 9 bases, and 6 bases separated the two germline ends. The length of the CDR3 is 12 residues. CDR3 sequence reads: CASSESVFEQFF. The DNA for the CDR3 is TGCGCCAGCAGTGAGTCAGTGTTTGAGCAGTTCTTC.

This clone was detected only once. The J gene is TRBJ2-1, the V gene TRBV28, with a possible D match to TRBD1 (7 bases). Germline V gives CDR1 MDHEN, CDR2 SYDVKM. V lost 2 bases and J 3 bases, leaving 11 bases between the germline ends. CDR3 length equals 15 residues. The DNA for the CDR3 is TGTGCCAGCAGTTTACAGCAGGGGGGCTACAATGAGCAGTTCTTC. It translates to CASSLQQGGYNEQFF. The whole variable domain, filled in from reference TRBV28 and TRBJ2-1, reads DVKVTQSSRYLVKRTGEKVFLECVQDMDHENMFWYRQDPGLGLRLIYFSYDVKMKEKGDIPEGYSVSREKKERFSLILESASTNQTSMYLCASSLQQGGYNEQFFGPGTRLTVL.

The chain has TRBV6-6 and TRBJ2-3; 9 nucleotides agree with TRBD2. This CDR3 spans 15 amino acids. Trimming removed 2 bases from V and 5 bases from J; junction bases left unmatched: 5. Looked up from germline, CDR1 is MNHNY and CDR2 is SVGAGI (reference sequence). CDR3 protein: CASSYGRGGEDTQYF. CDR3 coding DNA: TGTGCCAGCAGTTACGGGCGGGGGGGCGAAGATACGCAGTATTTT.

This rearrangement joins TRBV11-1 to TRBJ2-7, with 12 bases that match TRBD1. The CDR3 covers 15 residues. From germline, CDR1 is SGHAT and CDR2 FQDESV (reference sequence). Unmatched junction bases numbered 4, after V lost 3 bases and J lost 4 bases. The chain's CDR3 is CASSLGQGALYEQYF. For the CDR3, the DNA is TGTGCCAGCAGCTTGGGACAGGGGGCTTTATACGAGCAGTACTTC.

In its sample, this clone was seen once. CDR3 residues: CASSDRESNEQFF. CDR3 DNA: TGTGCCAGCTCAGACAGGGAATCCAATGAGCAGTTCTTC. The chain joins TRBV18 to TRBJ2-1; 7 nucleotides align to TRBD1. CDR1 KGHSH and CDR2 LQKENI come from the germline V gene. V shed 5 bases and J 6 bases; nucleotides not matched to a gene: 4. The CDR3 is 13 amino acids.

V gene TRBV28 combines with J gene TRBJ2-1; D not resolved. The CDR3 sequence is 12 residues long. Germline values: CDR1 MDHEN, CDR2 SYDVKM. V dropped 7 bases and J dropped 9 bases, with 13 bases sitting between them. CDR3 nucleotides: TGTGCCAGCACCCAAAGCGACGCTGAGCAGTTCTTC. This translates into CASTQSDAEQFF. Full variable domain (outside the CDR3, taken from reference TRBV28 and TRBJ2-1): DVKVTQSSRYLVKRTGEKVFLECVQDMDHENMFWYRQDPGLGLRLIYFSYDVKMKEKGDIPEGYSVSREKKERFSLILESASTNQTSMYLCASTQSDAEQFFGPGTRLTVL.

The CDR3, as DNA: TGTGCCTGGAGGCCCCCAAGGAGGACCACTGAAGCTTTCTTT. It translates to CAWRPPRRTTEAFF. The chain is built from TRBV30 and TRBJ1-1; D remains ambiguous. The CDR3 loop spans 14 amino acids. Germline lookup yields CDR1 GTSNPN and CDR2 SVGIG (reference sequence). V was shortened by 3 bases and J by 4 bases, with 15 bases between the two germline ends.

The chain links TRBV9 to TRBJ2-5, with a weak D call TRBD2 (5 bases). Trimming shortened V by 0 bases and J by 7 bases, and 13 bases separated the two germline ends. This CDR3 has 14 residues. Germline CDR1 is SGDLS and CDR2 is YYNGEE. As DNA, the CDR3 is TGTGCCAGCAGCGTAGGCGGTTCAGGAGGGACCCAGTACTTC. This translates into CASSVGGSGGTQYF. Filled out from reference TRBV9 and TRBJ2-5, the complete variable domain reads DSGVTQTPKHLITATGQRVTLRCSPRSGDLSVYWYQQSLDQGLQFLIQYYNGEERAKGNILERFSAQQFPDLHSELNLSSLELGDSALYFCASSVGGSGGTQYFGPGTRLLVL.

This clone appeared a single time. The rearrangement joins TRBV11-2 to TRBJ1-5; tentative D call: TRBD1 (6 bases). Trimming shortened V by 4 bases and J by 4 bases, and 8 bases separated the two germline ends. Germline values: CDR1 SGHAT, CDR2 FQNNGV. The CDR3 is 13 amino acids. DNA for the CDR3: TGTGCCAGCAGCTCAACAGGGAATCAGCCCCAGCATTTT. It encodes CASSSTGNQPQHF.

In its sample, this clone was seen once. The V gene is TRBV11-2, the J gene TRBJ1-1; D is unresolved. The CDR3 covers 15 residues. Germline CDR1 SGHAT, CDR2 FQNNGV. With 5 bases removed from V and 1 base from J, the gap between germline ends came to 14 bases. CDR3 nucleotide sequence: TGTGCCAGCAGCCCCGAGGGCGGAACGAACACTGAAGCTTTCTTT. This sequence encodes CASSPEGGTNTEAFF.

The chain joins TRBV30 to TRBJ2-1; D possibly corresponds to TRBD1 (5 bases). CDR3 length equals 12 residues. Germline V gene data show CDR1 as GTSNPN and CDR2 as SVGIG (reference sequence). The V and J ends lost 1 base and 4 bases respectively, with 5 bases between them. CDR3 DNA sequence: TGTGCCTGGAGTGGACAGTACAATGAGCAGTTCTTC. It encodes CAWSGQYNEQFF.

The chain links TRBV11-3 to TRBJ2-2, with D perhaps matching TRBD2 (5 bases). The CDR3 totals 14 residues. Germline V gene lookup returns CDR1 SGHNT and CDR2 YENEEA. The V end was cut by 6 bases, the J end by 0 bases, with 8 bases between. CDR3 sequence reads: CASRGGPNTGELFF. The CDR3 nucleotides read TGTGCCAGCAGGGGCGGGCCGAACACCGGGGAGCTGTTTTTT.

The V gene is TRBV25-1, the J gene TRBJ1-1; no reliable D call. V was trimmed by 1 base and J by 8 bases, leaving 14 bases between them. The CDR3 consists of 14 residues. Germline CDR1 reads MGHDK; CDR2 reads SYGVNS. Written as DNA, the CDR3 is TGTGCCAGCAGTGAATCAACCCAGGCGGCGGAAGCTTTCTTT. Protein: CASSESTQAAEAFF.

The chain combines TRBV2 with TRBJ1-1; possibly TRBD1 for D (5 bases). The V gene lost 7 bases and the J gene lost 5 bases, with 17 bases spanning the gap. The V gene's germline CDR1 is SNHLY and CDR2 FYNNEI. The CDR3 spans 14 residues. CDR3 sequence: CASTKQVAGTEAFF. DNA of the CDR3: TGTGCCAGCACAAAACAGGTCGCGGGGACTGAAGCTTTCTTT.

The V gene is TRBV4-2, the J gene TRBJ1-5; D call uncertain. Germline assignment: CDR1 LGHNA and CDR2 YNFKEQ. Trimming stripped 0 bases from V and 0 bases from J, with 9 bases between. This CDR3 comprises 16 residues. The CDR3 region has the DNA TGTGCCAGCAGCCAAGATCTAGGTCGTAGCAATCAGCCCCAGCATTTT. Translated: CASSQDLGRSNQPQHF.

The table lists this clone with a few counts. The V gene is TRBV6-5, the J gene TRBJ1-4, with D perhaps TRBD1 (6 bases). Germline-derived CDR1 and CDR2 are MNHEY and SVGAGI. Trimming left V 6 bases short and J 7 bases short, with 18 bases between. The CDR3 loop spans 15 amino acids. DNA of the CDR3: TGTGCCAGCAGCGTACAGGGTTTGCTTACTGAAAAACTGTTTTTT. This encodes CASSVQGLLTEKLFF.